The 14 T cell receptor beta chains presented below share a single source sample, sequenced in a study of T cells in localized non-small cell lung cancer. Profiled with immunoSEQ multiplex PCR; TCRdb holds only in-frame clones, not every one. The table has hundreds of clones, around 30% seen once. The sequencing used normal lung tissue next to the tumor, collected before any cancer treatment. These receptor sequences come from an older female donor with stage II lung adenocarcinoma.

The chain employs TRBV6-8 and TRBJ1-3; D is possibly TRBD1 (5 bases). The germline V gene encodes CDR1 MNHGY and CDR2 SAAAGT. The CDR3 length is 12 residues. The V and J ends lost 0 bases and 14 bases respectively, with 11 bases between them. CDR3 protein: CASSYSLRGLYF. The CDR3 DNA reads TGTGCCAGCAGTTACTCGTTGCGGGGCCTATATTTT.

In its sample, this clone was seen a few times. This sequence joins TRBV6-8 and TRBJ1-1, with D possibly being TRBD1 (5 bases). The CDR3 totals 12 residues. With 6 bases removed from V and 1 base from J, the gap between germline ends came to 6 bases. Germline CDR1 reads MNHGY; CDR2 reads SAAAGT. This CDR3 reads CASRGPNTEAFF. The CDR3 DNA sequence: TGTGCCAGCAGGGGACCGAACACTGAAGCTTTCTTT.

V and J are TRBV11-3 and TRBJ2-5, with 14 positions matching TRBD2. The CDR3 is 16 amino acids. Losses at the gene ends were 5 bases for V and 1 base for J; bases not matched to a gene: 3. CDR1 and CDR2 from the germline V gene are SGHNT and YENEEA. CDR3 nucleotides: TGTGCCAGCAGCCAAGGGACTAGCGGGGGCCAAGAGACCCAGTACTTC. Protein: CASSQGTSGGQETQYF.

J is TRBJ2-1 and V is TRBV11-3, with TRBD1 identical over 8 bases. The CDR3 totals 14 residues. Trimming removed 5 bases from V and 10 bases from J; junction bases left unmatched: 10. The V gene's germline CDR1 is SGHNT and CDR2 YENEEA. The CDR3 coding sequence is TGTGCCAGCAGCCCCCGGACAGGGTCGGTCGAGCAGTTCTTC. Its translation is CASSPRTGSVEQFF.

This clone has more than one count but fewer than ten. The chain couples TRBV7-6 to TRBJ1-4, with 9 positions matching TRBD1. V lost 6 bases to trimming and J lost 5 bases; unmatched junction nucleotides: 7. The CDR3 extends over 15 amino acids. Germline V gives CDR1 SGHVS, CDR2 FNYEAQ. In DNA, the CDR3 is TGTGCCAGCAGTTTGGTAGGGACAGGGAATGAAAAACTGTTTTTT. Translating it yields CASSLVGTGNEKLFF. Full variable domain (outside the CDR3, taken from reference TRBV7-6 and TRBJ1-4): GAGVSQSPRYKVTKRGQDVALRCDPISGHVSLYWYRQALGQGPEFLTYFNYEAQQDKSGLPNDRFSAERPEGSISTLTIQRTEQRDSAMYRCASSLVGTGNEKLFFGSGTQLSVL.

V gene TRBV18 combines with J gene TRBJ1-5; D is unclear. The germline V gene has CDR1 KGHSH and CDR2 LQKENI. V was pared by 3 bases and J by 0 bases, with 6 bases between. This CDR3 comprises 14 residues. This CDR3 is CASSPDYSNQPQHF. CDR3 nucleotides: TGTGCCAGCTCACCTGATTATAGCAATCAGCCCCAGCATTTT.

This clone is deemed large. The chain employs TRBV18 and TRBJ2-3; 7 nucleotides align to TRBD2. The CDR3 contains 16 residues. CDR1 and CDR2 from the germline V gene are KGHSH and LQKENI. J lost 2 bases, V lost 2 bases, and 7 bases had no gene match. CDR3 sequence (DNA): TGTGCCAGCTCACCAAGTTTTCGGGGGGACACAGATACGCAGTATTTT. As protein: CASSPSFRGDTDTQYF.

Within the sample, this clone is medium-sized. The gene calls are TRBV11-3 and TRBJ2-5; D might be TRBD1 (6 bases). Trimming removed 4 bases from V and 5 bases from J, with 17 bases in between. CDR3 size: 15 residues. Germline V lookup: CDR1 SGHNT, CDR2 YENEEA. The DNA of the CDR3 is TGTGCCAGCAGCTCGTTCCCAGGGGTTCTTGAGACCCAGTACTTC. Protein sequence: CASSSFPGVLETQYF.

The table lists this clone with a few counts. The chain recombines TRBV6-8 with TRBJ1-2; 9 bases fit TRBD1. CDR1 is MNHGY, CDR2 SAAAGT, per germline. With V trimmed by 0 bases and J by 4 bases, 9 bases remained unmatched. The CDR3 spans 17 residues. CDR3 protein: CASSYSRLRDRAYGYTF. As DNA, the CDR3 is TGTGCCAGCAGTTACTCGAGGCTCCGGGACAGGGCCTATGGCTACACCTTC.

In its sample, this clone was seen a few times. The V and J genes are TRBV9 and TRBJ2-5; D is undetermined. Trimming stripped 0 bases from V and 5 bases from J, with 8 bases between. The V gene's germline CDR1 is SGDLS and CDR2 YYNGEE. CDR3 size: 13 residues. The CDR3: CASSVDPAETQYF. The CDR3 DNA follows: TGTGCCAGCAGCGTAGACCCTGCGGAGACCCAGTACTTC.

This clone has only a few counts. The chain has TRBV11-3 and TRBJ1-5; 8 nucleotides match TRBD1. This CDR3 is built from 15 residues. Trimming at V came to 3 bases and at J to 6 bases, leaving 7 bases not matched to a gene. Germline CDR1 reads SGHNT; CDR2 reads YENEEA. CDR3 sequence (DNA): TGTGCCAGCAGCTTGACAGGGGAGTACCTTCAGCCCCAGCATTTT. It encodes CASSLTGEYLQPQHF.

This rearrangement joins TRBV19 to TRBJ2-3; D tentatively fits TRBD1 or TRBD2 (5 bases each). The CDR3 has 13 residues. Between the trimmed V and J ends, which lost 3 bases and 1 base, there was a span of 5 bases. The V gene's germline CDR1 is LNHDA and CDR2 SQIVND (reference sequence). The CDR3 spells CASSMGGTDTQYF. The CDR3 DNA is TGTGCCAGTAGTATGGGGGGCACAGATACGCAGTATTTT.

DNA of the CDR3: TGTGCCAGCAGCGTAGGAGGGTCCCTGTCTGAAGCTTTCTTT. Encoded protein: CASSVGGSLSEAFF. The V and J genes are TRBV9 and TRBJ1-1, with no clear D. CDR3 length: 14 residues. Trimming stripped 0 bases from V and 6 bases from J, with 12 bases between. The germline gives CDR1 SGDLS, CDR2 YYNGEE.

The chain combines TRBV28 with TRBJ1-1, with 7 bases fitting TRBD1. Trimming took 7 bases from V and 1 from J; bases not matched to a gene: 6. The CDR3 spans 14 residues. The V gene's germline CDR1 is MDHEN and CDR2 SYDVKM. The CDR3 region is CASNRDSSNTEAFF. CDR3 DNA sequence: TGTGCCAGCAACCGGGACAGTTCGAACACTGAAGCTTTCTTT.